This T cell receptor beta chain came from a study of blood T cell repertoires in COVID-19. For the study at large: PBMCs, B-cell-depleted T cells, or T cells were the source of the cDNA or gDNA that made up the material.

The V gene's germline CDR1 is MGHRA and CDR2 YSYEKL. This CDR3 contains 15 residues. J lost 5 bases, V lost 11 bases, and 13 bases had no gene match. Under the authors' procedure: Amplification of reference gene primers provided the estimated nucleated cell counts. Repertoires were generated with immunoSEQ multiplex PCR, while TCRdb's copy carries only in-frame clones and drops some. Clone size and the V and J calls come from that table; the DNA yielded D and trimming. The sample holds around 50,000 clones; around 79% are singletons and the top ten take around 19%. In its sample, this clone was seen many times.

V gene TRBV4-1 combines with J gene TRBJ2-2; 8 bases map to TRBD2. The sequencing sample was made of peripheral blood. The TCR originated in a human donor with active or convalescent COVID-19. The donor label of this sample is uncertain. The DNA of the CDR3 is TGCGCCCCCAGCCTGCCCGGGGGGGGGACCGGGGAGCTGTTTTTT. Encoded protein: CAPSLPGGGTGELFF.